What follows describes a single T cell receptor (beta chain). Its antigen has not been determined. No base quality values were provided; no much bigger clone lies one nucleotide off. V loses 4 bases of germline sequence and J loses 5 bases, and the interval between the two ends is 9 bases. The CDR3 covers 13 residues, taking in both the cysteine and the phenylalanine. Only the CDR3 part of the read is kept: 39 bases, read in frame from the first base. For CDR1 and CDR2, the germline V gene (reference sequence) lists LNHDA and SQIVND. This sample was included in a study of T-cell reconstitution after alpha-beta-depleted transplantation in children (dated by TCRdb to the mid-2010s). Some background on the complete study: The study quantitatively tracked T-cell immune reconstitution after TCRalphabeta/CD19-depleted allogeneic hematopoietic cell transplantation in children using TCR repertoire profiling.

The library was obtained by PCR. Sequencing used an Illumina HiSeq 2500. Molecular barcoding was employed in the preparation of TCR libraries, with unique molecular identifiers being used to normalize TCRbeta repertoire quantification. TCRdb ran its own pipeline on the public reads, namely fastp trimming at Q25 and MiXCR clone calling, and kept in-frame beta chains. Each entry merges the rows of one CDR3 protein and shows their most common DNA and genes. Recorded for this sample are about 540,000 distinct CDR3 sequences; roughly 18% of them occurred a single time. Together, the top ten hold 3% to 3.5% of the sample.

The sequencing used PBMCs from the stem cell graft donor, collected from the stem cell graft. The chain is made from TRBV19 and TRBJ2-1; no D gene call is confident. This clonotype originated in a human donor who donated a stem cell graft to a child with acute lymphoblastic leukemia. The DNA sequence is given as TGTGCCAGTAGTACTGCCCCCCACAATGAGCAGTTCTTC. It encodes CASSTAPHNEQFF.